These 11 T cell receptor beta chains originate from one sample sequenced in a study of cytomegalovirus exposure and HLA in healthy donors. PCR amplification relied on 60 Vbeta primers (plus 13 Jbeta primers). Here immunoSEQ multiplex PCR was the method, and the copy in TCRdb shows in-frame clones only, minus some. This specimen shows about 130,000 clones; the ten leading clones hold about 2.1%. The specimen was PBMCs. The receptors were sampled from a woman aged 55-75 years in good health and CMV-seronegative.

The J gene is TRBJ2-2, the V gene TRBV18, with 7 bases matching TRBD1. This CDR3 has 15 residues. V lost 3 bases to trimming and J lost 0 bases; unmatched junction nucleotides: 1. The germline gives CDR1 KGHSH, CDR2 LQKENI. DNA of the CDR3: TGTGCCAGCTCACCGGGACAGTCGAACACCGGGGAGCTGTTTTTT. Translating gives CASSPGQSNTGELFF.

The chain links TRBV15 to TRBJ2-5; TRBD1 might be the D (5 bases). Germline CDR1 LNHNV, CDR2 YYDKDF (reference sequence). Trimming took off 8 bases at V and 1 base at J, with 17 bases between the two ends. The CDR3 extends over 15 amino acids. CDR3 protein: CATQPRRVSQETQYF. CDR3 nucleotide sequence: TGTGCCACCCAACCTCGCAGGGTCTCCCAAGAGACCCAGTACTTC.

V is TRBV29-1 and J is TRBJ2-2; the D gene is possibly TRBD1 (5 bases). Trimming removed 0 bases from V and 8 bases from J, with 19 bases in between. This CDR3 spans 16 amino acids. Germline assignment: CDR1 SQVTM and CDR2 ANQGSEA. CDR3 region: CSVEESGRQGFGELFF. In DNA, the CDR3 is TGCAGCGTTGAAGAGTCCGGCCGGCAGGGATTTGGGGAGCTGTTTTTT.

The chain links TRBV11-2 to TRBJ2-7, with D possibly TRBD2 on 6 matching bases. This CDR3 is 13 amino acids long. V lost 5 bases and J lost 4, with 12 bases in between. Germline V CDR1 and CDR2: SGHAT, FQNNGV. The CDR3 sequence: CASSRNREYEQYF. The CDR3 DNA sequence: TGTGCCAGCAGCCGCAATCGGGAGTACGAGCAGTACTTC.

The chain is built from TRBV6-1 and TRBJ1-3, with D unclear. V lost 10 bases and J lost 3, with 10 bases in between. Germline V gene data show CDR1 as MNHNS and CDR2 as SASEGT. The CDR3 is 12 residues long. The CDR3 here is CATPRDGNTIYF. DNA for the CDR3: TGTGCCACCCCGCGTGATGGAAACACCATATATTTT.

J is TRBJ2-7 and V is TRBV10-1, with 9 bases fitting TRBD2. CDR1 is WNHNN and CDR2 is SYGVQD in the germline V gene (reference sequence). V lost 0 bases, J lost 5 bases, and 5 bases stayed unmatched. This CDR3 has 15 residues. CDR3 bases: TGCGCCAGCAGTGAGTCGGGACTAGCTGGAGACGAGCAGTACTTC. This translates into CASSESGLAGDEQYF.

This chain connects TRBV5-6 to TRBJ2-1, with 8 nucleotides matching TRBD2. V was pared by 0 bases and J by 7 bases, with 9 bases of the junction left unmatched. Germline V CDR1 and CDR2: SGHDT, YYEEEE. The CDR3 consists of 16 residues. The CDR3 region has the DNA TGTGCCAGCAGCTTGGACCCCTTCGGGGGGGCGAATGAGCAGTTCTTC. Protein: CASSLDPFGGANEQFF.

The rearrangement links TRBV18 to TRBJ1-1; perhaps TRBD1 as D (5 bases). The CDR3 has 14 residues. In germline, CDR1 is KGHSH, CDR2 LQKENI. Trimming took off 2 bases at V and 4 bases at J, with 11 bases between the two ends. CDR3 nucleotides: TGTGCCAGCTCACCATACGACAGCCCCACTGAAGCTTTCTTT. Its protein product is CASSPYDSPTEAFF.

The chain combines TRBV10-1 with TRBJ2-7; the match to TRBD1 covers 8 bases. CDR3 length equals 16 residues. In germline, CDR1 is WNHNN, CDR2 SYGVQD (reference sequence). J lost 4 bases, V lost 2 bases, and 10 bases had no gene match. The CDR3 loop is CASSEEGDRGSYEQYF. The CDR3 bases are TGCGCCAGCAGTGAGGAGGGCGACAGGGGCTCTTACGAGCAGTACTTC.

V is TRBV5-1 and J is TRBJ2-2; 12 bases line up with TRBD2. CDR1 is SGHRS and CDR2 is YFSETQ in the germline V gene. V gave up 5 bases and J gave up 2 bases; unmatched junction bases: 4. The CDR3 consists of 16 residues. The DNA for the CDR3 is TGCGCCAGCAGAACGGGACTAGCGGGCAACACCGGGGAGCTGTTTTTT. Translation: CASRTGLAGNTGELFF.

The chain links TRBV18 to TRBJ2-5; tentative D call: TRBD1 (6 bases). CDR3 length equals 14 residues. Germline V gene lookup returns CDR1 KGHSH and CDR2 LQKENI. V dropped 0 bases and J dropped 5 bases, with 10 bases sitting between them. CDR3 coding DNA: TGTGCCAGCTCACCACCCGGACAGTGGGAGACCCAGTACTTC. Translated: CASSPPGQWETQYF.